Listed below are T cell receptor beta chains from one sample, sequenced in a study of shared clonotypes between healthy human individuals. The protocol was immunoSEQ multiplex PCR, while the TCRdb copy is restricted to in-frame clones and leaves out a portion. The data contain roughly 650,000 clones, around 97% of them singletons. The material sequenced was naive CD4+ T cells sorted from blood. The receptors here all came from a young woman in good health. Both conserved end residues are trimmed from each CDR3. The D gene is left open where the match is weak. The size of a clone is reported for some rows only, either as once, few or many, or as a class for expanded clones.

TRBJ2-3 | - | TRBV5-1 | - | ASSLAPQSDTQY
TRBJ1-2 | - | TRBV5-6 | - | ASSFPQGANYGYT
TRBJ1-2 | - | TRBV28 | - | ASSLSSRRTNYGYT
TRBJ2-2 | - | TRBV9 | TRBD2 | ASSPPSGNTGELF
TRBJ2-3 | - | TRBV27 | TRBD2 | ASSFSLAASTDTQY
TRBJ2-1 | - | TRBV11-2 | - | ASSFRDTYNEQF
TRBJ2-1 | - | TRBV7-3 | TRBD2 | ASSSSAGISYNEQF
TRBJ2-1 | - | TRBV28 | TRBD1 | ASSSPGQAYNEQF
TRBJ2-3 | - | TRBV10-3 | - | AISPGLESDTQY
TRBJ1-2 | - | TRBV7-9 | - | ASSSKQGLYGYT
TRBJ2-3 | - | TRBV27 | - | ASSLVFTDTQY
TRBJ1-4 | - | TRBV28 | - | ASRGTTNEKLF
TRBJ2-7 | once | TRBV27 | TRBD2 | ASSQKPGLAGYAYEQY
TRBJ2-6 | - | TRBV5-1 | - | ASRGAGANVLT
TRBJ2-7 | - | TRBV25-1 | TRBD2 | ASSGLAGTEQY